What follows are 19 T cell receptor beta chains derived from one specimen sequenced in a study of blood T cells in healthy people across ages. A sample-barcoded 5' primer and a J-beta primer mix were used in a second PCR of roughly 7 to 11 cycles. Via MiXCR, TCRdb re-called the 5' RACE reads, giving one row per CDR3 protein. The table includes some 1,800,000 distinct CDR3 sequences, about 39% detected once. Specimen: blood. The origin of the receptors is a human donor in good health.

The chain employs TRBV20-1 and TRBJ1-1, with D unresolved. Trimming pared 5 bases from V and 6 bases from J, leaving 16 bases between. The CDR3 runs to 13 residues. Germline V lookup: CDR1 DFQATT, CDR2 SNEGSKA (reference sequence). The CDR3, as DNA: TGCAGTGCTTTCCCCTTTGGAAAGGCTGAAGCTTTCTTT. Amino acids: CSAFPFGKAEAFF.

DNA for the CDR3: TGTGCCAGCTCACCTAAGGCAGGGACAACGATGGAGACCCAGTACTTC. Its translation: CASSPKAGTTMETQYF. The chain combines TRBV18 with TRBJ2-5; D might be TRBD1 (6 bases). The germline gives CDR1 KGHSH, CDR2 LQKENI. The CDR3 loop spans 16 amino acids. V was trimmed by 3 bases and J by 5 bases, leaving 19 bases between them.

J is TRBJ2-6 and V is TRBV5-6; D call uncertain. This CDR3 has 15 residues. V dropped 7 bases and J dropped 0 bases, with 11 bases sitting between them. The V gene's germline CDR1 is SGHDT and CDR2 YYEEEE. Here the CDR3 reads CASDEPYSGANVLTF. The CDR3 DNA follows: TGTGCCAGCGACGAACCTTACTCTGGGGCCAACGTCCTGACTTTC.

There are many counts of this clonotype. The V gene is TRBV18, the J gene TRBJ1-1, with a weak D call TRBD1 (5 bases). The CDR3 contains 14 residues. The germline CDR1 and CDR2 sequences are KGHSH and LQKENI. V was pared by 8 bases and J by 0 bases, with 13 bases between. CDR3 in amino acids: CASSPQGMNTEAFF. CDR3 nucleotides: TGTGCCAGCAGCCCCCAGGGTATGAACACTGAAGCTTTCTTT.

This chain uses TRBV11-3 with TRBJ2-1; D possibly corresponds to TRBD2 (5 bases). This CDR3 has 15 amino acids. Between the trimmed V and J ends, which lost 2 bases and 1 base, there was a span of 9 bases. Germline lookup yields CDR1 SGHNT and CDR2 YENEEA. The CDR3 region is CASSLISGSYNEQFF. The CDR3 nucleotides read TGTGCCAGCAGCTTAATTTCGGGGTCCTACAATGAGCAGTTCTTC.

The V call is TRBV20-1, the J call TRBJ2-2; D gene ambiguous. This CDR3 contains 12 residues. Trimming shortened V by 0 bases and J by 4 bases, and 3 bases separated the two germline ends. From germline, CDR1 is DFQATT and CDR2 SNEGSKA (reference sequence). DNA for the CDR3: TGCAGTGCTAGAGAGTTCACCGGGGAGCTGTTTTTT. Translated: CSAREFTGELFF.

V usage is TRBV11-2 and J usage is TRBJ2-4, with 7 nucleotides matching TRBD2. CDR1 is SGHAT and CDR2 is FQNNGV in the germline V gene. The CDR3 consists of 16 residues. Trimming took 5 bases from V and 9 from J; bases not matched to a gene: 16. CDR3: CASSLSSGASLTIQYF. CDR3 coding DNA: TGTGCCAGCAGCCTTTCAAGCGGGGCGTCCTTAACCATTCAGTACTTC.

This clonotype has a handful of counts. The V and J genes are TRBV7-9 and TRBJ1-2; tentative D call: TRBD1 (5 bases). The V end was cut by 3 bases, the J end by 2 bases, with 13 bases between. The CDR3 sequence is 15 residues long. Per the germline V gene, CDR1 is SEHNR and CDR2 is FQNEAQ (reference sequence). CDR3: CASSFPGTGNYGYTF. CDR3 DNA: TGTGCCAGCAGCTTTCCCGGGACGGGGAACTATGGCTACACCTTC. The full variable domain, in which reference TRBV7-9 and TRBJ1-2 provide the parts outside the CDR3, is DTGVSQNPRHKITKRGQNVTFRCDPISEHNRLYWYRQTLGQGPEFLTYFQNEAQLEKSRLLSDRFSAERPKGSFSTLEIQRTEQGDSAMYLCASSFPGTGNYGYTFGSGTRLTVV.

The chain joins TRBV28 to TRBJ2-5; 8 bases fit TRBD2. The J call is in doubt because the DNA end fits TRBJ2-7 better. CDR1 is MDHEN and CDR2 is SYDVKM in the germline V gene. This CDR3 has 17 residues. The CDR3 DNA is TGTGCCAGCAGTCTCCCTTCGGGAGGGGGGTTCGGATACGAGCAGTACTTC. This encodes CASSLPSGGGFGYEQYF.

The rearrangement uses TRBV11-3 and TRBJ2-3, with a possible D match to TRBD2 (6 bases). Trimming pared 0 bases from V and 1 base from J, leaving 17 bases between. The CDR3 has 18 amino acids. Per the germline V gene, CDR1 is SGHNT and CDR2 is YENEEA. The chain's CDR3 is CASSLDWRGTAGTDTQYF. CDR3 coding DNA: TGTGCCAGCAGCTTAGATTGGAGAGGGACTGCCGGCACAGATACGCAGTATTTT.

In its sample, this clonotype was seen many times. The chain has TRBV7-2 and TRBJ2-3; tentatively, D is TRBD1 (6 bases). Trimming removed 5 bases from V and 3 bases from J, with 12 bases in between. CDR1 is SGHTA and CDR2 is FQGNSA in the germline V gene. The CDR3 is 14 residues long. The chain's CDR3 is CASSPGTHTDTQYF. The CDR3 coding sequence is TGTGCCAGCAGCCCCGGGACACATACAGATACGCAGTATTTT. The variable domain in full, completed from reference TRBV7-2 and TRBJ2-3, reads GAGVSQSPSNKVTEKGKDVELRCDPISGHTALYWYRQSLGQGLEFLIYFQGNSAPDKSGLPSDRFSAERTGGSVSTLTIQRTQQEDSAVYLCASSPGTHTDTQYFGPGTRLTVL.

The chain joins TRBV7-6 to TRBJ2-4; D is unresolved. The DNA end is more similar to TRBJ2-7, so the J call may be wrong. Germline CDR1 reads SGHVS; CDR2 reads FNYEAQ. This CDR3 region has 13 residues. The CDR3 DNA sequence: TGTGCCAGCAGCTTTTCACTATTAGGCGAGCAGTACTTC. This sequence encodes CASSFSLLGEQYF.

The chain carries TRBV5-5 and TRBJ1-2; D unclear. The germline V gene has CDR1 SGHKS and CDR2 YYEKEE (reference sequence). Trimming took off 1 base at V and 6 bases at J, with 13 bases between the two ends. CDR3 length: 14 residues. CDR3 residues: CASSLLRGSDGYTF. CDR3 DNA: TGTGCCAGCAGCTTGTTACGAGGGAGTGATGGCTACACCTTC.

V is TRBV7-9 and J is TRBJ2-7, with D hard to call. The CDR3 runs to 14 residues. Trimming left V 3 bases short and J 5 bases short, with 14 bases between. Germline CDR1 is SEHNR and CDR2 is FQNEAQ (reference sequence). The CDR3, as DNA: TGTGCCAGCAGCTTTAGCAGCCTAGGCCACGAGCAGTACTTC. Amino acid sequence: CASSFSSLGHEQYF.

This clonotype was counted only a few times. The V call is TRBV20-1, the J call TRBJ1-2, with D possibly TRBD1 on 6 matching bases. Trimming removed 6 bases from V and 4 bases from J, with 12 bases in between. The CDR3 has 12 amino acids. Germline V gives CDR1 DFQATT, CDR2 SNEGSKA (reference sequence). CDR3: CSAYQGIYGYTF. As DNA, the CDR3 is TGCAGTGCCTATCAGGGGATCTATGGCTACACCTTC.

The V gene is TRBV29-1, the J gene TRBJ1-1; no clear D. Germline V lookup: CDR1 SQVTM, CDR2 ANQGSEA. The CDR3 is 11 residues long. The V end lost 3 bases, the J end lost 11 bases, and 13 bases lay between the germline ends. The CDR3 nucleotides read TGCAGCGTTGAGTTGGAGGGCGGTGCTTTCTTT. Its translation is CSVELEGGAFF. Based on the CDR3 plus reference TRBV29-1 and TRBJ1-1, the full variable domain is SAVISQKPSRDICQRGTSLTIQCQVDSQVTMMFWYRQQPGQSLTLIATANQGSEATYESGFVIDKFPISRPNLTFSTLTVSNMSPEDSSIYLCSVELEGGAFFGQGTRLTVV.

This clonotype was counted only a few times. V usage is TRBV9 and J usage is TRBJ2-5; D is perhaps TRBD2 (6 bases). V lost 0 bases and J lost 1, with 13 bases in between. CDR3 length: 16 amino acids. The V gene's germline CDR1 is SGDLS and CDR2 YYNGEE. The CDR3 region has the DNA TGTGCCAGCAGCGTAGGGGGCGGGGCAACCCAAGAGACCCAGTACTTC. It translates to CASSVGGGATQETQYF.

This clonotype was detected a few times. The chain is built from TRBV6-2 or TRBV6-3 and TRBJ2-2, with D perhaps TRBD2 (5 bases). Trimming removed 2 bases from V and 6 bases from J, with 13 bases in between. The CDR3 sequence is 15 residues long. The germline CDR1 and CDR2 sequences are MNHEY and SVGEGT. The CDR3 region is CASSYAVRGAGELFF. The CDR3 DNA is TGTGCCAGCAGTTACGCCGTCCGGGGAGCCGGGGAGCTGTTTTTT.

The rearrangement links TRBV10-2 to TRBJ1-5; a weak D match, TRBD1 (5 bases). V shed 10 bases and J shed 13 bases, with 23 bases lying between them. CDR1 and CDR2 (germline): WSHSY, SAAADI. The CDR3 contains 13 residues. Here the CDR3 reads CATKAVGGAAQHF. In DNA form, the CDR3 reads TGCGCCACTAAAGCGGTGGGGGGTGCTGCGCAGCATTTT.